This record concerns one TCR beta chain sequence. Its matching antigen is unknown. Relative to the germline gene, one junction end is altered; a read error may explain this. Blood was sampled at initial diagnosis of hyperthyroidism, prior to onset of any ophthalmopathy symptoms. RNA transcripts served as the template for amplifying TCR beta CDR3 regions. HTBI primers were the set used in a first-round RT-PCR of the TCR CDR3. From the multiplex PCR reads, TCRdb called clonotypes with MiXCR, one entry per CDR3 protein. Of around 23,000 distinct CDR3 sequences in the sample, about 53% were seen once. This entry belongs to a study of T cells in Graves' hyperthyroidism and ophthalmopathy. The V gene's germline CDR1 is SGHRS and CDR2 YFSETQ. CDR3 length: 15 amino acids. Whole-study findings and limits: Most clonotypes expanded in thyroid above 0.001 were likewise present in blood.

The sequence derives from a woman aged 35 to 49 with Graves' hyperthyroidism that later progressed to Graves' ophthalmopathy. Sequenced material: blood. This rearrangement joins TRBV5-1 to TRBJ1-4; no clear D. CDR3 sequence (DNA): TGCGCCAGCAGATCCGAACCAGCAACTAATGAAGAACTGCTTTTT. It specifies CASRSEPATNEELLF.